This TCR beta chain was identified in a study of identical twins. MiXCR was run by TCRdb on the 5' RACE reads, yielding one entry per CDR3 protein. The sample lists around 690,000 distinct CDR3 sequences; 21% were seen once. Germline V lookup: CDR1 LNHNV, CDR2 YYDKDF (reference sequence). The V and J ends lost 4 bases and 0 bases respectively, with 9 bases between them. The CDR3 length is 14 residues. The same data also went into a second study, on T cells expressing NK-cell markers.

The clonotype comes from a woman aged 18 to 35 in good health. J is TRBJ1-2 and V is TRBV15; no reliable D call. The sequenced sample was PBMCs. This CDR3 reads CATSNYRANYGYTF. The CDR3 region has the DNA TGTGCCACCAGCAACTATCGGGCTAACTATGGCTACACCTTC. The full variable domain, its missing parts supplied by reference TRBV15 and TRBJ1-2, is DAMVIQNPRYQVTQFGKPVTLSCSQTLNHNVMYWYQQKSSQAPKLLFHYYDKDFNNEADTPDNFQSRRPNTSFCFLDIRSPGLGDTAMYLCATSNYRANYGYTFGSGTRLTVV.